A single sample gave rise to the 3 T cell receptor beta chains below, sequenced in a study of T-cell memory formation after mild COVID-19. TCRdb passed the 5' RACE reads through MiXCR, listing each CDR3 protein once. This table holds about 270,000 distinct CDR3 sequences, approximately 15% found once. The material sequenced was PBMCs or a T cell subset sorted from them (not recorded which). The receptors originated from an adult woman who had mild COVID-19 (a few samples of this study predate the infection). Cell type and time point are not known.

The V call is TRBV6-1, the J call TRBJ1-2; tentative D call: TRBD1 (5 bases). The CDR3 has 17 residues. Germline-derived CDR1 and CDR2 are MNHNS and SASEGT. With 3 bases removed from V and 4 bases from J, the gap between germline ends came to 21 bases. CDR3 loop: CASSERRDSRGSYGYTF. The DNA for the CDR3 is TGTGCCAGCAGTGAGCGCCGGGACTCCCGGGGGAGCTATGGCTACACCTTC.

This chain uses TRBV5-1 with TRBJ2-1, with no clear D. V lost 4 bases to trimming and J lost 0 bases, with 11 bases between them. The CDR3 length is 15 residues. Germline values: CDR1 SGHRS, CDR2 YFSETQ. CDR3 coding DNA: TGCGCCAGCAGCCCCGGGCCGGGCTCCTACAATGAGCAGTTCTTC. Translated: CASSPGPGSYNEQFF.

The sample holds a few counts of this clonotype. J is TRBJ2-2 and V is TRBV11-2; 7 nucleotides line up with TRBD2. Germline CDR1 SGHAT, CDR2 FQNNGV. V shed 5 bases and J 0 bases; nucleotides not matched to a gene: 6. CDR3 length equals 16 residues. The CDR3 region is CASSQTSRSNTGELFF. In DNA, the CDR3 is TGTGCCAGCAGCCAGACTAGCAGGTCGAACACCGGGGAGCTGTTTTTT.